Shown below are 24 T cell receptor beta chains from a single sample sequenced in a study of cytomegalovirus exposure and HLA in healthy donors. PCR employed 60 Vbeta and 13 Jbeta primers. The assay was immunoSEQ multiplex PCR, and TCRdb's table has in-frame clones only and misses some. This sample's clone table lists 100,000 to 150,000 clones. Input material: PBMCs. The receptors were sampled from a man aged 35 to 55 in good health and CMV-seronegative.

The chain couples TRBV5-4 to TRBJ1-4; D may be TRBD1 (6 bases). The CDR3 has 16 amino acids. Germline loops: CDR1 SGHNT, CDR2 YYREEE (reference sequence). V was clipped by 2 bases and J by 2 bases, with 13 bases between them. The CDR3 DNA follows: TGTGCCAGCAGCTTTGGAGGGGGGGGGACTAATGAAAAACTGTTTTTT. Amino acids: CASSFGGGGTNEKLFF.

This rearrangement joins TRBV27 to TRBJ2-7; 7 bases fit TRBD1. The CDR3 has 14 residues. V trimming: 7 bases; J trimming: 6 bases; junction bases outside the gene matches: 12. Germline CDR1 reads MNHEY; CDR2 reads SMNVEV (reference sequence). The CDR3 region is CASTSDRYGREQYF. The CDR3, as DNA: TGTGCCAGCACCTCGGACAGGTACGGGCGCGAGCAGTACTTC.

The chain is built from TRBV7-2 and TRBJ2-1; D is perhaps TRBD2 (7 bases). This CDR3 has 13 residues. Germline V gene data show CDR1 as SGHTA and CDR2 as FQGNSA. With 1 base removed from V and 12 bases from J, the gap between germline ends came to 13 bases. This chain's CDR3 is CASSLEAGHVQFF. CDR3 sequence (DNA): TGTGCCAGCAGCTTAGAAGCGGGACACGTGCAGTTCTTC.

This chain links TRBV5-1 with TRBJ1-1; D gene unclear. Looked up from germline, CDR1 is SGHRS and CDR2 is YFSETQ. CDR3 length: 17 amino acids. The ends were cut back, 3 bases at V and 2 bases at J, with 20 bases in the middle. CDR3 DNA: TGCGCCAGCAGCTCATCGGTAGGCAGGACTACCAACACTGAAGCTTTCTTT. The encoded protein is CASSSSVGRTTNTEAFF. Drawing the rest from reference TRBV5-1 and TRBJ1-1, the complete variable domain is KAGVTQTPRYLIKTRGQQVTLSCSPISGHRSVSWYQQTPGQGLQFLFEYFSETQRNKGNFPGRFSGRQFSNSRSEMNVSTLELGDSALYLCASSSSVGRTTNTEAFFGQGTRLTVV.

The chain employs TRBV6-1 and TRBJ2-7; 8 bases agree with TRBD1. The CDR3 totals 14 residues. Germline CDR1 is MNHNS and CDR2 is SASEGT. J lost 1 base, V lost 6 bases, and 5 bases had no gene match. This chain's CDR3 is CASSSGTGSYEQYF. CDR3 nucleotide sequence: TGTGCCAGCAGCTCTGGGACAGGATCCTACGAGCAGTACTTC.

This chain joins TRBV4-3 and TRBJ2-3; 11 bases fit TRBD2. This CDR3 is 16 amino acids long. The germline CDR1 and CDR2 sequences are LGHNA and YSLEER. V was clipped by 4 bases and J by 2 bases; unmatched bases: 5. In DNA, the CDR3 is TGCGCCAGCAGCCCGCTAGCGGGAGGTCTCACAGATACGCAGTATTTT. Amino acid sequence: CASSPLAGGLTDTQYF.

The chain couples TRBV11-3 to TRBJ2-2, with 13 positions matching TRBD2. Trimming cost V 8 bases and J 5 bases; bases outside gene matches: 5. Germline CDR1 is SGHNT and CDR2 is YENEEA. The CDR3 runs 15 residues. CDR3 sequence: CASRGLAGPTGELFF. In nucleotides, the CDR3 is TGTGCCAGCCGGGGACTAGCGGGGCCGACCGGGGAGCTGTTTTTT.

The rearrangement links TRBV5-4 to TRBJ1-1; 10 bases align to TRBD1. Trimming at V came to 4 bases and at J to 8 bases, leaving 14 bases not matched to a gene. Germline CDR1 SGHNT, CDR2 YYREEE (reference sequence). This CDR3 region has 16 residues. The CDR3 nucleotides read TGTGCCAGCAGCCGAAACTCACCGGGACAGGGGTCAGAAGCTTTCTTT. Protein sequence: CASSRNSPGQGSEAFF.

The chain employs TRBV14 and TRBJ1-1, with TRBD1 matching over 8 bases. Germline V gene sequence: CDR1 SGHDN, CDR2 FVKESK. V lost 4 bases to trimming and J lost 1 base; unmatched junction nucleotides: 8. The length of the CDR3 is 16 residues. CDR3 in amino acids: CASSRGDGTGNTEAFF. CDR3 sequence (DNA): TGTGCCAGCAGCCGAGGGGATGGGACAGGGAACACTGAAGCTTTCTTT. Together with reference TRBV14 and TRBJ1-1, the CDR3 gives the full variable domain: EAGVTQFPSHSVIEKGQTVTLRCDPISGHDNLYWYRRVMGKEIKFLLHFVKESKQDESGMPNNRFLAERTGGTYSTLKVQPAELEDSGVYFCASSRGDGTGNTEAFFGQGTRLTVV.

The CDR3 loop is CASRLGGSNYEQYF. The CDR3 DNA reads as TGTGCCAGCAGGCTAGGGGGCTCGAACTACGAGCAGTACTTC. The gene calls are TRBV28 and TRBJ2-7; 7 bases are shared with TRBD1. V lost 6 bases to trimming and J lost 3 bases; unmatched junction nucleotides: 8. Germline V gives CDR1 MDHEN, CDR2 SYDVKM. CDR3 length: 14 amino acids.

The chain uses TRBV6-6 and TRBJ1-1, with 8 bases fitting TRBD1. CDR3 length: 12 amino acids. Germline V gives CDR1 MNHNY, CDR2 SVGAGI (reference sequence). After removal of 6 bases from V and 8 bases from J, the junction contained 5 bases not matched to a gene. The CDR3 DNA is TGTGCCAGCAGAGGGACAGGCCTAGAAGCTTTCTTT. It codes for CASRGTGLEAFF.

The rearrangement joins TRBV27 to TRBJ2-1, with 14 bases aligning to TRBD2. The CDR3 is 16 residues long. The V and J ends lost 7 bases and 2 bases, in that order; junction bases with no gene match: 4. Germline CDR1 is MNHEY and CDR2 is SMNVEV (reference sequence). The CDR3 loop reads CASTLTSGRAYNEQFF. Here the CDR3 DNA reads TGTGCCAGCACCTTGACTAGCGGGAGGGCCTACAATGAGCAGTTCTTC.

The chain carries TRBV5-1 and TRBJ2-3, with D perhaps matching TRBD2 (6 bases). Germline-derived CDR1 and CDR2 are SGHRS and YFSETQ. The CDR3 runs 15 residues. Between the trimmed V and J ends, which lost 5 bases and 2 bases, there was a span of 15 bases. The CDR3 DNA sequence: TGCGCCAGCAGGGCGGGATCGGAGAACACAGATACGCAGTATTTT. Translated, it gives CASRAGSENTDTQYF.

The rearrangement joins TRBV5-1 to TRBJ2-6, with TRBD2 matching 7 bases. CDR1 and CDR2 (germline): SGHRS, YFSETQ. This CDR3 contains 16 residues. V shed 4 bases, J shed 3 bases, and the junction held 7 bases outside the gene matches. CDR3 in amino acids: CASSGAWEGGANVLTF. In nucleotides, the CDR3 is TGCGCCAGCAGCGGTGCCTGGGAGGGTGGGGCCAACGTCCTGACTTTC.

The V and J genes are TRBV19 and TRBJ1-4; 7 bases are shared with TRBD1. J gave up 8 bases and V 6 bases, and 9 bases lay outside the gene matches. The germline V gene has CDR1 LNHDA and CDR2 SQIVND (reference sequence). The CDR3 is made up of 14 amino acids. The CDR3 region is CASRPDRLGEKLFF. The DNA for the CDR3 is TGTGCCAGTAGACCGGACAGGCTTGGAGAAAAACTGTTTTTT.

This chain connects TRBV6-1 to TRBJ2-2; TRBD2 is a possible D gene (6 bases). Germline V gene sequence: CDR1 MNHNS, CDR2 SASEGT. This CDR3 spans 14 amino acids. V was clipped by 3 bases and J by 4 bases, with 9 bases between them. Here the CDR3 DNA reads TGTGCCAGCAGTGACTCCGGGGGCACCGGGGAGCTGTTTTTT. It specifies CASSDSGGTGELFF.

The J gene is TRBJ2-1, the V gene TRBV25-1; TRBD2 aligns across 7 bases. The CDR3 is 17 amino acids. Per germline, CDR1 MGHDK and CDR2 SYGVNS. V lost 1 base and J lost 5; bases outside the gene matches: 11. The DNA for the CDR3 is TGTGCCAGCAGTGAATTTGGGGGGGTTGGAGGGAACAATGAGCAGTTCTTC. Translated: CASSEFGGVGGNNEQFF.

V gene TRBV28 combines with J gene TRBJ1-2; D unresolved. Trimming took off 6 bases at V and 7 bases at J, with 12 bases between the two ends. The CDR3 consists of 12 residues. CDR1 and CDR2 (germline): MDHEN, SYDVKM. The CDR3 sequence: CASRIRVGGYTF. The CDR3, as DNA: TGTGCCAGCAGGATCCGGGTGGGTGGCTACACCTTC.

The CDR3 DNA is TGTGCCAGCACCCGCGGGACAGGGGGCGGCTACGAGCAGTACTTC. It translates to CASTRGTGGGYEQYF. The chain recombines TRBV6-5 with TRBJ2-7; 12 positions agree with TRBD1. CDR3 length: 15 residues. V shed 7 bases, J shed 3 bases, and the junction held 7 bases outside the gene matches. From germline, CDR1 is MNHEY and CDR2 SVGAGI.

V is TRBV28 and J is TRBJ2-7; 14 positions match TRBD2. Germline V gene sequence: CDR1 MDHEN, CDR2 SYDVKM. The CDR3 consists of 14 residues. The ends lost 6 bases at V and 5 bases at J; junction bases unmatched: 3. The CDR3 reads CASSGLAGGNEQYF. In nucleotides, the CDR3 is TGTGCCAGCAGCGGACTAGCGGGAGGAAACGAGCAGTACTTC.

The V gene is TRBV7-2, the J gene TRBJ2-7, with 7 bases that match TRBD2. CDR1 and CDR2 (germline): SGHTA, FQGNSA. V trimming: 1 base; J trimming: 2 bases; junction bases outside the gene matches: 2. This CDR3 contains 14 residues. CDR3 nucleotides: TGTGCCAGCAGCTTAGGCGGGAGAACCTACGAGCAGTACTTC. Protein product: CASSLGGRTYEQYF.

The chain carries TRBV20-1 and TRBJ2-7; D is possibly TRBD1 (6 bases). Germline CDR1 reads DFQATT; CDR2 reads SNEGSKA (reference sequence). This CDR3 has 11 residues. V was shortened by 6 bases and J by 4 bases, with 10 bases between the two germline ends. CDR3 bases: TGCAGTGCACCTGACAGGTACGAGCAGTACTTC. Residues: CSAPDRYEQYF.

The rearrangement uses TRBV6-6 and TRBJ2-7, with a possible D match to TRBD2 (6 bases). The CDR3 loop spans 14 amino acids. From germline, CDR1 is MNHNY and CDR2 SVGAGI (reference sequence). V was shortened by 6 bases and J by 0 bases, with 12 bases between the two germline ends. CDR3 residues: CASSPSGHSYEQYF. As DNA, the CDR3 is TGTGCCAGCAGCCCAAGCGGGCACTCCTACGAGCAGTACTTC.

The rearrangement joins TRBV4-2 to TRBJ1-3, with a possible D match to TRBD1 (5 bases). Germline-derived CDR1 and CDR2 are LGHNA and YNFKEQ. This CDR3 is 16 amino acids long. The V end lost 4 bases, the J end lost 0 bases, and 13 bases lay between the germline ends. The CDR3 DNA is TGTGCCAGCAGCCGCGGTGGGACTCTCTCTGGAAACACCATATATTTT. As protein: CASSRGGTLSGNTIYF.